This is a list of T cell receptor beta chains from one sample in a study of shared clonotypes between healthy human individuals. Method: immunoSEQ multiplex PCR; TCRdb's copy keeps in-frame clones and lacks some. The sample includes millions of clones, approximately 90% of them seen just once. The source material was naive CD4+ T cells sorted from blood. The receptors shown here come from a young man in good health. Both conserved end residues are part of each CDR3. Each record gives: CDR3 length, clone size, J gene, V gene, D gene, CDR3 protein, CDR3 DNA. A D gene is named only where the DNA matches it firmly. The listing skips clone size in some rows; elsewhere it reads once, few, many or a size class.

length: 14; size: .; J: TRBJ2-1; V: TRBV30; D: TRBD2; CDR3: CAWTGGKEPNEQFF; DNA: TGTGCCTGGACCGGGGGGAAGGAGCCGAATGAGCAGTTCTTC
length: 17; size: .; J: TRBJ1-3; V: TRBV5-1; D: TRBD1; CDR3: CASSSYGQGAGGNTIYF; DNA: TGCGCCAGCAGCTCCTACGGACAGGGGGCAGGTGGAAACACCATATATTTT
length: 15; size: once; J: TRBJ1-4; V: TRBV9; D: TRBD1; CDR3: CASSPSGQLNEKLFF; DNA: TGTGCCAGCAGTCCTTCGGGACAGCTTAATGAAAAACTGTTTTTT
length: 13; size: .; J: TRBJ2-7; V: TRBV11-2; D: .; CDR3: CASSLGVSYEQYF; DNA: TGTGCCAGCAGCTTAGGCGTGTCCTACGAGCAGTACTTC
length: 13; size: .; J: TRBJ2-7; V: TRBV6-5; D: .; CDR3: CASSSTGFYEQYF; DNA: TGTGCCAGCAGTTCAACAGGGTTCTACGAGCAGTACTTC
length: 14; size: .; J: TRBJ1-1; V: TRBV2; D: TRBD1; CDR3: CASSEGQGFAEAFF; DNA: TGTGCCAGCAGTGAAGGACAGGGGTTCGCTGAAGCTTTCTTT
length: 20; size: .; J: TRBJ2-1; V: TRBV27; D: TRBD2; CDR3: CASSSRPGLAGAGGYNEQFF; DNA: TGTGCCAGCAGTTCGCGACCGGGACTAGCGGGAGCTGGGGGGTACAATGAGCAGTTCTTC
length: 15; size: .; J: TRBJ2-3; V: TRBV28; D: TRBD2; CDR3: CASSQTSKGKDTQYF; DNA: TGTGCCAGCAGTCAGACTAGCAAAGGGAAAGATACGCAGTATTTT
length: 17; size: .; J: TRBJ2-1; V: TRBV4-1; D: .; CDR3: CASSPAIGASSYNEQFF; DNA: TGCGCCAGCAGCCCCGCGATAGGAGCTAGCTCCTACAATGAGCAGTTCTTC
length: 21; size: .; J: TRBJ2-3; V: TRBV5-1; D: TRBD2; CDR3: CASSLVPPRGLAGGNTDTQYF; DNA: TGCGCCAGCAGCTTGGTACCCCCAAGGGGACTAGCGGGGGGGAACACAGATACGCAGTATTTT
length: 12; size: few; J: TRBJ1-2; V: TRBV28; D: .; CDR3: CASSLSERTYTF; DNA: TGTGCCAGCAGTTTATCGGAGCGGACCTACACCTTC
length: 15; size: .; J: TRBJ2-3; V: TRBV19; D: TRBD1; CDR3: CASSIAGQASDTQYF; DNA: TGTGCCAGTAGTATTGCGGGACAGGCATCAGATACGCAGTATTTT
length: 12; size: .; J: TRBJ1-3; V: TRBV6-6; D: TRBD1; CDR3: CASGTGSNTIYF; DNA: TGTGCCAGCGGGACAGGGAGCAACACCATATATTTT
length: 14; size: .; J: TRBJ1-6; V: TRBV2; D: TRBD1; CDR3: CASTLRTGGAPLHF; DNA: TGTGCCAGCACCTTGAGGACAGGGGGGGCACCCCTCCACTTT
length: 12; size: .; J: TRBJ2-2; V: TRBV2; D: .; CDR3: CASRPEAGELFF; DNA: TGTGCCAGCAGGCCCGAAGCCGGGGAGCTGTTTTTT
length: 16; size: .; J: TRBJ2-1; V: TRBV21-1; D: .; CDR3: CASSEREAGSYNEQFF; DNA: TGTGCCAGCAGCGAGAGGGAGGCGGGCTCCTACAATGAGCAGTTCTTC
length: 17; size: .; J: TRBJ2-2; V: TRBV27; D: TRBD2; CDR3: CASRSQAGGGGWGELFF; DNA: TGTGCCAGCAGATCACAAGCGGGAGGAGGGGGTTGGGGGGAGCTGTTTTTT
length: 14; size: .; J: TRBJ1-2; V: TRBV7-2; D: TRBD1; CDR3: CASSLWGTDIGYTF; DNA: TGTGCCAGCAGCTTATGGGGGACAGACATTGGCTACACCTTC
length: 15; size: .; J: TRBJ2-7; V: TRBV12-5; D: .; CDR3: CASGDGTHASYEQYF; DNA: TGTGCTAGTGGTGACGGGACTCATGCCTCCTACGAGCAGTACTTC
length: 15; size: .; J: TRBJ1-6; V: TRBV4-1; D: .; CDR3: CASSQGEYINSPLHF; DNA: TGCGCCAGCAGCCAAGGGGAGTACATTAATTCACCCCTCCACTTT
length: 14; size: .; J: TRBJ2-7; V: TRBV6-5; D: .; CDR3: CASSYGQAVDEQYF; DNA: TGTGCCAGCAGTTATGGGCAGGCGGTGGACGAGCAGTACTTC
length: 16; size: .; J: TRBJ1-6; V: TRBV9; D: .; CDR3: CASSAVDGGFDSPLHF; DNA: TGTGCCAGCAGCGCAGTAGATGGGGGATTTGATTCACCCCTCCACTTT
length: 17; size: .; J: TRBJ2-3; V: TRBV7-3; D: TRBD2; CDR3: CASSSGLAGAVTDTQYF; DNA: TGTGCCAGCAGCTCCGGACTAGCGGGGGCGGTCACAGATACGCAGTATTTT
length: 18; size: .; J: TRBJ2-3; V: TRBV4-3; D: TRBD2; CDR3: CASSQDVAGRASTDTQYF; DNA: TGCGCCAGCAGCCAAGACGTAGCGGGCCGTGCTAGCACAGATACGCAGTATTTT
length: 15; size: .; J: TRBJ2-3; V: TRBV2; D: .; CDR3: CASDGAARSTDTQYF; DNA: TGTGCCAGCGACGGCGCGGCCAGGAGCACAGATACGCAGTATTTT
length: 16; size: .; J: TRBJ2-1; V: TRBV28; D: TRBD1; CDR3: CASSSPQGARSNEQFF; DNA: TGTGCCAGCAGTTCCCCACAGGGGGCAAGGAGCAATGAGCAGTTCTTC
length: 13; size: once; J: TRBJ2-7; V: TRBV11-2; D: .; CDR3: CASSVGPSYEQYF; DNA: TGTGCCAGCAGCGTCGGGCCCTCCTACGAGCAGTACTTC
length: 12; size: once; J: TRBJ1-3; V: TRBV30; D: .; CDR3: CAWGGAGNTIYF; DNA: TGTGCCTGGGGGGGCGCCGGAAACACCATATATTTT
length: 15; size: .; J: TRBJ1-2; V: TRBV11-3; D: .; CDR3: CASSLDRMGNYGYTF; DNA: TGTGCCAGCAGCTTAGATCGTATGGGGAACTATGGCTACACCTTC
length: 14; size: .; J: TRBJ1-1; V: TRBV19; D: .; CDR3: CATRSHSANTEAFF; DNA: TGTGCCACCCGCTCCCACAGTGCGAACACTGAAGCTTTCTTT
length: 14; size: few; J: TRBJ1-1; V: TRBV7-9; D: .; CDR3: CASSPVRPRTEAFF; DNA: TGTGCCAGCAGCCCCGTCCGACCGCGCACTGAAGCTTTCTTT